Reported below is one T cell receptor (beta chain). What this receptor recognizes is not known. It has no much larger one-base neighbor in the sample; base qualities were not kept. The cohort was made up of roughly 670 healthy bone marrow donors. All cohort members were sampled while nominally healthy, although unrecorded immune exposures were likely present. The donor was CMV seropositive and was included in the group of 270 or so seropositive cohort members. A peripheral blood sample was collected from each donor, and TCR beta sequencing was performed on peripheral blood mononuclear cells. The Qiagen DNeasy Blood Extraction Kit was used to extract genomic DNA from the blood cell samples. The library was made by the immunoSEQ multiplex PCR assay. For the multiplex PCR, a mixture combining 60 forward primers for TCR Vbeta segments and 13 reverse primers for TCR Jbeta segments was used. Amplification of the CDR3 region of rearranged TCR beta genes was performed with a multiplex PCR assay on genomic DNA. Amplified TCR beta libraries were sequenced as 87-base-pair reads on the Illumina HiSeq System. In the paper's pipeline: A later analysis counted tens of millions of unique TCR beta chains across the roughly 700 repertoires, and roughly 9.9 million of these chains were shared by at least two donors. A nearest-neighbor algorithm error-corrected the raw reads and collapsed the reads into unique sequences, merging closely related sequences to remove PCR and sequencing errors. V, D and J gene segments were assigned by aligning CDR3 sequences to IMGT reference sequences. Each retained sequence needed at least a six-nucleotide match to both a V gene segment and a J gene segment. Rearrangements were classified as productive when the CDR3 lacked stop codons and remained in frame with V and J, and all other rearrangements were classified as non-productive. Following IMGT convention, CDR3 was defined as the stretch from the second conserved V-encoded cysteine up to the conserved J-encoded phenylalanine. The earlier analysis of about 640 of the donors excluded any sequence lacking an unambiguous match to a single V gene segment. An earlier analysis of some 610 of the donors called V segments functional above 56.7% productive rearrangements and segregating when the between-donor standard deviation exceeded 5%. A statistical classification framework was built to diagnose cytomegalovirus status from the catalog of TCR beta chain sequences. In a later analysis, TCR nucleotide sequences were compared against IMGT/GENE-DB human TR gene sequences so that V and J genes could be assigned. The TCRdist pipeline was used in a later analysis to assign CDR3 sequences and most-parsimonious VDJ recombination scenarios. In a later analysis, each TCR beta chain was defined by its CDR3 amino acid sequence together with its V-gene family, and reads lacking a unique V-gene family were excluded. To address suspected cross-contamination and a sequencing artifact, a later analysis removed around 590 highly shared, low-generation-probability nucleotide sequences. For each public chain, a later analysis derived a clonal expansion index from normalized ranks of inferred template counts within each repertoire. In a later analysis, generation probabilities were computed using a VDJ recombination model fitted to out-of-frame rearrangements, and the results were checked against IGoR. A later analysis scored TCR-TCR, TCR-HLA and TCR-CMV co-occurrence with hypergeometric tests, applying a repertoire-size bias correction to TCR pairs. False discovery rates were estimated in a later analysis by permuting HLA or CMV assignments 20 times. In a later analysis, co-occurring TCRs were grouped using DBSCAN, and TCRdist sequence similarity was added for clustering within HLA-allele-positive subsets. Co-occurrence clustering excluded repertoires with fewer than 30,000 or more than 120,000 public chains, plus five with anomalous nucleotide sharing. In TCRdb, the immuneACCESS table is reduced to in-frame sequences with V and J assigned. These tables do not hold every clone; where another copy was compared, an unresolved V gene accounts for under half, and the others remain unexplained. For V, J and clone size, that table is used; D and trimming come from the DNA. This sample is represented by tens of thousands of clones; roughly 86% of them were singletons. The ten largest clones take up around a tenth of the sample.

The CDR3 runs 15 residues from the cysteine to the phenylalanine. The retained sequence is limited to the CDR3, 45 bases, with the frame set at the first base. In the germline V gene, CDR1 corresponds to SGDLS and CDR2 to YYNGEE. Cut back by 1 base and 5 bases, the V and J ends lie 14 bases apart. These data originate in a study of cytomegalovirus exposure and HLA in healthy donors (dated by TCRdb to about 2017). The study in broad terms: An earlier analysis of 550 to 700 of the donors reported 276 Gb of sequence data and 120 million or so unique TCR beta sequences from 150 million to 200 million T cells. Around 320 gigabases of sequencing data and around 87 million unique TCR sequences were included in an early release covering roughly 600 HLA-typed donors. All discovery cohort repertoires had been generated on a single sequencing platform. A separate validation cohort of approximately 130 different subjects was used in addition to the roughly 670-subject first cohort. The later analysis used no new phenotypic data to find candidate immune exposures, relying instead on TCR beta sequences and their occurrence across donors. The study aimed to test whether signatures of past pathogen exposure could be identified by cataloging public T cell receptors. Because of strong linkage in the cohort, a few DR-DQ haplotypes were treated as single units for association and clustering. To predict cytomegalovirus infection status, the study brought together high-throughput TCR immunosequencing, statistical association of individual TCRs with disease status, and machine learning. Donor age, sex, ethnicity and CMV serostatus were compiled together with the repertoire data. Across about 380 genotyped donors of the cohort, an average of 235,054 unique TCR beta nucleotide sequences per donor were sequenced, and approximately 17% of those sequences were non-productive. Class I and class II HLA loci were covered by the typing at four-digit resolution. Genome-wide SNP genotypes for about 55% of the roughly 670 donors were used in a later genetic analysis, which treated that subset as a discovery cohort. An earlier analysis of some 500 of the donors applied high-throughput TCR beta sequencing to assess whether each TCR beta V gene segment acted as functional or pseudogenic. The number of typed donors differed by locus: about 620-640 for A, B, C, DRB1 and DQB1; 500 to 550 for DQA1; 600 to 610 for DPA1; and some 430 for DPB1. The genetic ancestry cluster associated with self-reported Caucasian donors included 81% of the roughly 380 genotyped donors. The study profiled the T cell repertoires of 550 to 700 subjects by immunosequencing and related them to cytomegalovirus serostatus. A later analysis re-analyzed previously published TCR beta repertoires from hundreds of donors and added high-resolution HLA genotyping to study TCR occurrence patterns. What the study reported, not specific to this receptor: A later analysis associated 16,951 TCR beta sequences with specific HLA alleles at a false discovery rate of 0.05. In the study, about 150 TCR beta chains were listed as associated with cytomegalovirus. Sequencing depth was assumed to be roughly uniform across donors in the presence/absence analyses, though that assumption may not hold. In a later analysis, HLA-associated TCR beta chains were found to be more clonally expanded and to have lower generation probabilities than equally common non-associated chains. The 87-base-pair reads could not distinguish some IMGT-functional V segments, including TRBV6-2 and TRBV6-3, so those segments were excluded. According to a later analysis, most CMV-associated TCR beta chains appeared to be HLA-restricted, and the HLA associations seemed to be driven largely by CMV exposure. Because some donors lacked HLA typing at each locus, the association tests relied only on the typed subset. Across donors, most TCR sequences were observed very rarely, whereas some public TCRs were present in many individuals. An association between a missense DCLRE1C variant and V-gene and J-gene trimming of TCR beta chains was found in a later genetic analysis and replicated in an independent cohort. In this cohort, only TCR beta chains were sequenced, and detectable features were limited by the absence of alpha or paired-chain data. CMV serostatus was the only immune exposure information available for the cohort. The authors suggested that the approach could potentially be extended to other disease states and immunological phenotypes. Linkage disequilibrium might explain the correlated functional status among segregating V segments, but an unknown experimental factor could not be excluded. A further reported finding was that TCR beta sequences accurately predicted the HLA-A and HLA-B alleles for most subjects in the first cohort. A few of the identified cytomegalovirus-associated TCR beta chains were confirmed in vitro to be specific for cytomegalovirus antigens. In a later analysis, TCR association rates were found to vary across HLA loci, with the most associated TCRs seen for DRB1 alleles and the fewest for HLA-C alleles. Assigning TCR associations to individual alleles was difficult when HLA alleles, especially DR and DQ, strongly co-occurred. Because counts were too low, around 17 rarely observed V segments, including chromosome 9 orphons, were left out of the earlier analysis of a few hundred of the donors. A cluster of highly shared sequence variants was judged likely to represent a technical artifact of the sequencing pipeline. Compared with the 666-donor mean, donors in an Asian-associated ancestry cluster had fewer N-insertions in productive TCRs, according to a later genetic analysis. In both the original and validation cohorts, the classifier was reported to diagnose cytomegalovirus status with high specificity and sensitivity. A later analysis reported that several top co-occurrence clusters appeared linked to parvovirus B19, influenza, CMV and Epstein-Barr virus. An earlier analysis of approximately 600 of the donors showed that most TCR beta V segments appeared in productive rearrangements either about 87% or about 30% of the time, which broadly matched IMGT annotations.

Here the chain combines TRBV9 and TRBJ2-3, with TRBD2 as a weak D call on 6 bases. The sequenced sample consisted of PBMCs. The TCR was taken from a man younger than 40 in good health and CMV-seropositive. The CDR3 reads CASSVFGGMGDTQYF. The bases read TGTGCCAGCAGCGTATTTGGCGGGATGGGAGATACGCAGTATTTT.